Each of the 26 T cell receptor beta chains below was sequenced from the same sample in a study of T cells after yellow fever vaccination (dated by TCRdb to the late 2010s). Per the publication, the treatment or condition label means: live attenuated yellow fever vaccine strain. To prepare the library, 5' RACE was applied. The data were produced on an Illumina HiSeq 2500. In-frame beta chains were kept once TCRdb had trimmed the public reads at Q25 with fastp and called clones with MiXCR. A single entry per CDR3 protein holds the most common genes and DNA from its merged rows. In this sample the table shows tens of thousands of distinct CDR3 sequences, approximately 7.7% of which occur a single time. The ten largest clones add up to 30% to 45% of the sample. Sequences were derived from CD8+ T cells sorted from PBMCs, sampled around 5 days after the first yellow fever vaccination. These receptors came from a man in his late teens or twenties who received the YFV17D yellow fever vaccine.

This clonotype was seen at least ten times. This rearrangement joins TRBV7-9 to TRBJ1-5, with 10 bases that match TRBD1. J was trimmed by 2 bases and V by 5 bases; bases with no gene match: 3. The CDR3 has 15 amino acids. From germline, CDR1 is SEHNR and CDR2 FQNEAQ (reference sequence). CDR3 sequence reads: CASSPGTGGNQPQHF. CDR3 bases: TGTGCCAGCAGCCCGGGGACAGGGGGCAATCAGCCCCAGCATTTT.

This clonotype was recorded many times. The chain recombines TRBV4-3 with TRBJ2-5, with D perhaps being TRBD1 or TRBD2 (5 bases each). Trimming pared 3 bases from V and 2 bases from J, leaving 13 bases between. Germline lookup yields CDR1 LGHNA and CDR2 YSLEER. The length of the CDR3 is 15 residues. The CDR3 is CASSQGEYRQETQYF. The DNA of the CDR3 is TGCGCCAGCAGCCAGGGAGAATACAGGCAAGAGACCCAGTACTTC.

This clonotype was seen at least ten times. Here the CDR3 DNA reads TGCGCCAGCAGCCCTACAGGGACTGACTATATAGATACGCAGTATTTT. It encodes CASSPTGTDYIDTQYF. The chain combines TRBV4-1 with TRBJ2-3; D tentatively reads TRBD1 or TRBD2 (6 bases each). The V end was cut by 4 bases, the J end by 5 bases, with 19 bases between. The CDR3 contains 16 residues. Germline lookup yields CDR1 MGHRA and CDR2 YSYEKL.

There are a few counts of this clonotype. The chain uses TRBV7-2 and TRBJ2-3; 12 bases agree with TRBD2. CDR3 length: 16 amino acids. Trimming cost V 1 base and J 3 bases; bases outside gene matches: 2. The V gene's germline CDR1 is SGHTA and CDR2 FQGNSA. Here the CDR3 DNA reads TGTGCCAGCAGCTTAGGACTAGCGGGGGAGACAGATACGCAGTATTTT. Protein product: CASSLGLAGETDTQYF.

The V and J genes are TRBV4-1 and TRBJ1-5; 7 bases are shared with TRBD1. This CDR3 contains 15 residues. Germline V gene sequence: CDR1 MGHRA, CDR2 YSYEKL. V lost 4 bases, J lost 3 bases, and 6 bases stayed unmatched. The CDR3 sequence: CASSPQTGINQPQHF. CDR3 DNA: TGCGCCAGCAGCCCGCAGACAGGGATCAATCAGCCCCAGCATTTT.

This clonotype was detected a few times. The V gene is TRBV2, the J gene TRBJ2-7; D possibly corresponds to TRBD1 (6 bases). The germline V gene encodes CDR1 SNHLY and CDR2 FYNNEI. V lost 10 bases to trimming and J lost 2 bases, with 15 bases between them. The CDR3 totals 13 residues. The CDR3, as DNA: TGTGCCACCACCGGGACACTGACCTACGAGCAGTACTTC. Its protein product is CATTGTLTYEQYF.

V and J are TRBV24-1 and TRBJ2-3, with TRBD1 matching over 8 bases. Germline lookup yields CDR1 KGHDR and CDR2 SFDVKD. This CDR3 has 15 amino acids. J lost 1 base, V lost 4 bases, and 3 bases had no gene match. In DNA, the CDR3 is TGTGCCACCAGTGACCACAGGGGGGGCACAGATACGCAGTATTTT. This gives the protein CATSDHRGGTDTQYF.

This clonotype was seen a handful of times. The chain employs TRBV27 and TRBJ2-3; TRBD1 matches 7 bases. V lost 5 bases, J lost 1 base, and 6 bases stayed unmatched. The CDR3 is 15 amino acids. Germline-derived CDR1 and CDR2 are MNHEY and SMNVEV (reference sequence). The DNA for the CDR3 is TGTGCCAGCAGTCCCCCGACAGGGCGCACAGATACGCAGTATTTT. It translates to CASSPPTGRTDTQYF.

This clonotype has just a few counts. This rearrangement joins TRBV4-2 to TRBJ1-4; D is perhaps TRBD1 (5 bases). V lost 0 bases and J lost 4, with 12 bases in between. Per the germline V gene, CDR1 is LGHNA and CDR2 is YNFKEQ. The CDR3 length is 16 residues. The DNA for the CDR3 is TGTGCCAGCAGCCAAGATCCGGGACTGTTTAATGAAAAACTGTTTTTT. This sequence encodes CASSQDPGLFNEKLFF.

This clonotype was detected a few times. V usage is TRBV6-5 and J usage is TRBJ1-2; D is unresolved. Looked up from germline, CDR1 is MNHEY and CDR2 is SVGAGI. The CDR3 is made up of 13 amino acids. The V gene lost 2 bases and the J gene lost 8 bases, with 12 bases spanning the gap. The CDR3 is CASSYGRVGGYTF. The CDR3 DNA sequence: TGTGCCAGCAGTTACGGGAGGGTTGGGGGCTACACCTTC.

The chain uses TRBV6-6 and TRBJ2-7; D is possibly TRBD2 (5 bases). Germline V lookup: CDR1 MNHNY, CDR2 SVGAGI (reference sequence). The V end was cut by 8 bases, the J end by 6 bases, with 8 bases between. This CDR3 is 10 amino acids long. As DNA, the CDR3 is TGTGCCAGCGGTCGGGGCGAGCAGTACTTC. Protein product: CASGRGEQYF.

This CDR3 reads CATSDTHSGGTDTQYF. CDR3 DNA: TGTGCCACCAGTGATACCCATAGCGGGGGCACAGATACGCAGTATTTT. The V and J genes are TRBV24-1 and TRBJ2-3; 8 bases are a match to TRBD2. V lost 3 bases to trimming and J lost 1 base; unmatched junction nucleotides: 5. The germline V gene encodes CDR1 KGHDR and CDR2 SFDVKD. The CDR3 extends over 16 amino acids.

In this sample, this clonotype turned up many times. J is TRBJ1-1 and V is TRBV12-3 or TRBV12-4, with no clear D. This CDR3 is built from 11 residues. V lost 3 bases and J lost 6, with 5 bases in between. DNA of the CDR3: TGTGCCAGCAGTTTTCTAGCTGAAGCTTTCTTT. Translated, it gives CASSFLAEAFF.

This clonotype was recorded many times. The chain links TRBV10-3 to TRBJ2-7; perhaps TRBD2 as D (5 bases). Germline lookup yields CDR1 ENHRY and CDR2 SYGVKD. V was trimmed by 6 bases and J by 2 bases, leaving 14 bases between them. The CDR3 runs to 14 residues. Here the CDR3 reads CAIRGEWDPYEQYF. DNA for the CDR3: TGTGCCATCAGGGGAGAGTGGGATCCCTACGAGCAGTACTTC.

This chain uses TRBV9 with TRBJ2-1; D may be TRBD2 (7 bases). The CDR3 extends over 15 amino acids. Germline V gives CDR1 SGDLS, CDR2 YYNGEE. Trimming took off 1 base at V and 4 bases at J, with 12 bases between the two ends. CDR3 sequence reads: CASSVLQGGYNEQFF. CDR3 in DNA: TGTGCCAGCAGCGTACTACAGGGAGGGTACAATGAGCAGTTCTTC.

At least ten counts were recorded for this clonotype. The chain carries TRBV4-3 and TRBJ2-5; TRBD2 matches at 9 bases. This CDR3 is 18 amino acids long. Germline loops: CDR1 LGHNA, CDR2 YSLEER. After removal of 1 base from V and 5 bases from J, the junction contained 14 bases not matched to a gene. The CDR3 bases are TGCGCCAGCAGCCAAGGGTCTGAGCGGGGGGTCAACTGGGAGACCCAGTACTTC. This gives the protein CASSQGSERGVNWETQYF.

In this sample, this clonotype turned up many times. This chain links TRBV29-1 with TRBJ2-1; D possibly uses TRBD1 or TRBD2 (7 bases each). V was pared by 6 bases and J by 8 bases, with 17 bases between. The CDR3 runs to 13 residues. Germline V gives CDR1 SQVTM, CDR2 ANQGSEA. The CDR3 region has the DNA TGCAGCGTCTGGGGGCAGGGGGGGGATGAGCAGTTCTTC. This translates into CSVWGQGGDEQFF.

Within the sample, this clonotype is medium-sized. The chain combines TRBV6-4 with TRBJ2-1; TRBD2 agrees at 9 bases. Germline trimming cut 3 bases from V and 0 bases from J; bases unmatched to any gene: 0. Germline V lookup: CDR1 MRHNA, CDR2 SNTAGT. This CDR3 comprises 15 residues. The CDR3 is CASSEAGGSYNEQFF. The CDR3 region has the DNA TGTGCCAGCAGTGAAGCGGGGGGCTCCTACAATGAGCAGTTCTTC.

Many counts were recorded for this clonotype. The V and J genes are TRBV2 and TRBJ2-5; 8 nucleotides agree with TRBD2. This CDR3 has 16 amino acids. CDR1 and CDR2 (germline): SNHLY, FYNNEI. V was clipped by 4 bases and J by 6 bases; unmatched bases: 13. The CDR3 loop is CASSGPFRGGRKTQYF. The CDR3 nucleotides read TGTGCCAGCAGTGGGCCCTTCCGGGGGGGCCGGAAGACCCAGTACTTC.

This clonotype showed up many times. The chain has TRBV7-9 and TRBJ2-1, with TRBD2 as a possible D gene (5 bases). The V gene lost 1 base and the J gene lost 5 bases, with 12 bases spanning the gap. This CDR3 has 15 residues. CDR1 is SEHNR, CDR2 FQNEAQ, per germline (reference sequence). The CDR3 DNA reads TGTGCCAGCAGCTTAGTGAGGCGGCGGGACAATGAGCAGTTCTTC. Translating it yields CASSLVRRRDNEQFF. The complete variable domain, with remaining parts taken from reference TRBV7-9 and TRBJ2-1, reads DTGVSQNPRHKITKRGQNVTFRCDPISEHNRLYWYRQTLGQGPEFLTYFQNEAQLEKSRLLSDRFSAERPKGSFSTLEIQRTEQGDSAMYLCASSLVRRRDNEQFFGPGTRLTVL.

The genes are TRBV4-1 and TRBJ1-1, with 9 positions matching TRBD1. V shed 6 bases, J shed 5 bases, and the junction held 10 bases outside the gene matches. The CDR3 runs to 15 residues. Germline V CDR1 and CDR2: MGHRA, YSYEKL. The CDR3 loop is CASSLIRTGVTEAFF. The CDR3 DNA is TGCGCCAGCAGTCTAATTCGGACAGGGGTGACTGAAGCTTTCTTT.

This clonotype was counted many times. The chain carries TRBV4-1 and TRBJ2-1, with 11 bases that match TRBD2. There are 16 residues in the CDR3. The germline gives CDR1 MGHRA, CDR2 YSYEKL. The ends lost 4 bases at V and 2 bases at J; junction bases unmatched: 4. CDR3 nucleotide sequence: TGCGCCAGCAGCCCCAATAGCGGGAGGGCCTACAATGAGCAGTTCTTC. Translation gives CASSPNSGRAYNEQFF.

This clonotype has a count of ten or more. The CDR3 loop reads CASSPTSGGYNEQFF. The CDR3 nucleotides read TGTGCCAGCAGCCCGACTAGCGGGGGCTACAATGAGCAGTTCTTC. The chain uses TRBV6-4 and TRBJ2-1; 12 bases match TRBD2. Germline lookup yields CDR1 MRHNA and CDR2 SNTAGT. This CDR3 spans 15 amino acids. The J segment lost 3 bases and the V segment lost 6 bases, leaving 3 bases of the junction unmatched.

In this sample, this clonotype turned up many times. The chain employs TRBV6-5 and TRBJ2-4; tentative D call: TRBD1 (5 bases). The V end was cut by 3 bases, the J end by 0 bases, with 15 bases between. Germline V lookup: CDR1 MNHEY, CDR2 SVGAGI. This CDR3 spans 17 amino acids. CDR3: CASSYAWGAGAKNIQYF. CDR3 bases: TGTGCCAGCAGTTATGCTTGGGGCGCCGGAGCCAAAAACATTCAGTACTTC.

This chain connects TRBV27 to TRBJ1-1, with D hard to call. This CDR3 spans 15 amino acids. Between the trimmed V and J ends, which lost 0 bases and 1 base, there was a span of 9 bases. CDR1 is MNHEY and CDR2 is SMNVEV in the germline V gene (reference sequence). The CDR3 reads CASSLSPGPNTEAFF. CDR3 DNA sequence: TGTGCCAGCAGTTTATCCCCAGGCCCGAACACTGAAGCTTTCTTT.

This clonotype was seen a few times. The chain has TRBV4-3 and TRBJ1-1; D is ambiguous. This CDR3 is 15 amino acids long. V lost 1 base and J lost 0, with 9 bases in between. From germline, CDR1 is LGHNA and CDR2 YSLEER. CDR3 protein: CASSQGRNLNTEAFF. CDR3 nucleotide sequence: TGCGCCAGCAGCCAAGGACGGAATCTGAACACTGAAGCTTTCTTT.